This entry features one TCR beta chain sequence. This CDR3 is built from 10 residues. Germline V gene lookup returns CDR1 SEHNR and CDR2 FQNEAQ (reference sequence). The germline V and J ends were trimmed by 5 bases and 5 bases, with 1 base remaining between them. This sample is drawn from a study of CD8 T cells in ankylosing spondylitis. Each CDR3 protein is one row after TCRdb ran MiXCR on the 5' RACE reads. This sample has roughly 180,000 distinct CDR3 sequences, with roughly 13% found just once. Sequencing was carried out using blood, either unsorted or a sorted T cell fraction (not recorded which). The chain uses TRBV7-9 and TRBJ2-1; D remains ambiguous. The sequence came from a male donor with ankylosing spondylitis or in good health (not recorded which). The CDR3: CASSHNEQFF. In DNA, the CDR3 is TGTGCCAGCAGCCACAATGAGCAGTTCTTC.